One T cell receptor beta chain is described in this entry. Its target is unknown. The entry originates in a study of shared clonotypes between healthy human individuals. The V and J ends lost 2 bases and 0 bases respectively, with 12 bases between them. The CDR3 extends over 15 amino acids. Germline V gives CDR1 SGHRS, CDR2 YFSETQ. Sorted subsets were amplified in replicate PCRs using 200 to 250 ng DNA, approximately 30,000 T cell genomes. Per the original data handling: Filtering differed since immunoSEQ provided only junctions, with no quality scores. Profiling relied on immunoSEQ multiplex PCR, and the TCRdb table lists in-frame clones only, not all of them. V, J and clone size reflect that table, while D and trimming were determined from the DNA. The table records 2,500,000 or so clones, under 95% of them present only once. Findings and limits, study-wide: Around 5% was the fraction of naive CD4 clonotypes found shared across a few donors.

The chain employs TRBV5-1 and TRBJ2-7; possible D gene TRBD2, 6 bases. Sequencing input: naive CD4+ T cells from PBMCs. Specified subset: CD45RA+ positively selected. The receptor was isolated from a man younger than 35 in good health. Some clones in this sample may be carry-over from other donors' samples. The chain's CDR3 is CASSLGGESSYEQYF. The CDR3 DNA follows: TGCGCCAGCAGCTTAGGAGGGGAAAGCTCCTACGAGCAGTACTTC.